This is a list of T cell receptor beta chains from one sample in a study of blood T cell repertoires in COVID-19. Some clones are missing from TCRdb's copy, which holds only in-frame ones; the method was immunoSEQ multiplex PCR. The sample contains 300,000 to 450,000 clones, around 87% of which appear only once. The sequencing input was PBMCs or T cells enriched from blood (not recorded which). Source of these receptors: a man between 18 and 35 years old who had recovered from COVID-19. CDR3s include the opening cysteine and the closing phenylalanine or tryptophan.

length: 15
J: TRBJ1-2
V: TRBV6-5
CDR3: CASSLTVTGGYGYTF

length: 17
J: TRBJ1-3
V: TRBV18
CDR3: CASSPSTGMGSGNTIYF

length: 13
J: TRBJ1-5
V: TRBV6-6
CDR3: CASTHTVNQPQHF

length: 14
J: TRBJ1-6
V: TRBV5-6
CDR3: CASRTRGQNSPLHF

length: 15
J: TRBJ1-2
V: TRBV28
CDR3: CASSQTGGNGYGYTF

length: 14
J: TRBJ1-1
V: TRBV5-5
CDR3: CASSSTLVNTEAFF

length: 16
J: TRBJ1-5
V: TRBV27
CDR3: CASSSVSGYSNQPQHF

length: 13
J: TRBJ1-2
V: TRBV7-3
CDR3: CASSLTGRNGYTF

length: 17
J: TRBJ2-6
V: TRBV5-4
CDR3: CASSLGGTGVGANVLTF

length: 13
J: TRBJ1-5
V: TRBV11-2
CDR3: CASSLERYQPQHF

length: 15
J: TRBJ2-7
V: TRBV28
CDR3: CASRRSEGPFYEQYF

length: 15
J: TRBJ2-2
V: TRBV5-4
CDR3: CASSLQGFGPGELFF

length: 15
J: TRBJ2-5
V: TRBV7-9
CDR3: CASSLVRQGQETQYF

length: 14
J: TRBJ1-4
V: TRBV15
CDR3: CATSRAVEWEKLFF

length: 19
J: TRBJ2-2
V: TRBV12-5
CDR3: CASGLKGGLAGGGTGELFF

length: 14
J: TRBJ1-5
V: TRBV4-2
CDR3: CASSQVPGNQPQHF

length: 15
J: TRBJ2-1
V: TRBV27
CDR3: CASSPLAGGNNEQFF

length: 15
J: TRBJ1-1
V: TRBV4-3
CDR3: CASSYGQGIDTEAFF

length: 16
J: TRBJ2-7
V: TRBV27
CDR3: CASSLLRLAGLNEQYF

length: 14
J: TRBJ2-2
V: TRBV30
CDR3: CAWSVDRAAGELFF

length: 15
J: TRBJ1-4
V: TRBV29-1
CDR3: CSVEGPSATNEKLFF

length: 13
J: TRBJ1-2
V: TRBV28
CDR3: CASSWGQNYGYTF

length: 15
J: TRBJ2-1
V: TRBV5-1
CDR3: CASSWTSGGTQEQFF

length: 11
J: TRBJ2-7
V: TRBV30
CDR3: CAWSALRGQYF

length: 14
J: TRBJ2-2
V: TRBV30
CDR3: CAWARTGRNGELFF

length: 21
J: TRBJ2-1
V: TRBV4-1
CDR3: CASSPALTSSVRDHSYNEQFF

length: 13
J: TRBJ1-6
V: TRBV27
CDR3: CASRVGGGSPLHF

length: 17
J: TRBJ2-7
V: TRBV10-2
CDR3: CASSESYGQEVTYEQYF

length: 15
J: TRBJ2-1
V: TRBV7-2
CDR3: CASSPQSGSRYEQFF

length: 14
J: TRBJ2-1
V: TRBV5-4
CDR3: CASSLASSVNEQFF

length: 15
J: TRBJ2-1
V: TRBV5-1
CDR3: CASSLGTSGSDEQFF

length: 12
J: TRBJ2-7
V: TRBV12-5
CDR3: CASGLGSGKQYF

length: 13
J: TRBJ2-1
V: TRBV6-5
CDR3: CASSYSAKYEQFF

length: 16
J: TRBJ1-1
V: TRBV7-9
CDR3: CASSILGTGEDTEAFF

length: 19
J: TRBJ2-2
V: TRBV14
CDR3: CASSQDGRTGDMNTGELFF

length: 14
J: TRBJ2-7
V: TRBV5-1
CDR3: CASRGGTGLHEQYF